These 32 T cell receptor beta chains originate from one sample sequenced in a study of blood T cell repertoires in COVID-19. The table came from immunoSEQ multiplex PCR; TCRdb's copy has only in-frame clones and leaves some out. The sample shows around 220,000 clones, about 83% of them seen only once. Sequencing used PBMCs or T cells enriched from blood (not recorded which). The receptors derive from a woman aged 40 to 50 who had recovered from COVID-19.

V gene TRBV7-2 combines with J gene TRBJ1-2; TRBD1 matches at 9 bases. J gave up 3 bases and V 3 bases, and 5 bases lay outside the gene matches. Germline loops: CDR1 SGHTA, CDR2 FQGNSA. The CDR3 contains 15 residues. CDR3 sequence reads: CASSFHRGRDYGYTF. The CDR3 DNA sequence: TGTGCCAGCAGCTTTCACAGGGGGCGCGACTATGGCTACACCTTC.

This sequence joins TRBV2 and TRBJ1-6; D call uncertain. The CDR3 has 12 amino acids. Germline CDR1 SNHLY, CDR2 FYNNEI. The ends were cut back, 6 bases at V and 7 bases at J, with 7 bases in the middle. The CDR3 region is CASSAENSPLHF. The CDR3 coding sequence is TGTGCCAGCAGCGCCGAGAATTCACCCCTCCACTTT.

The CDR3 reads CASSHPGTSGRAQETQYF. CDR3 nucleotide sequence: TGTGCCAGCAGCCACCCCGGGACTAGCGGGAGGGCCCAAGAGACCCAGTACTTC. The rearrangement joins TRBV11-2 to TRBJ2-5, with 16 bases fitting TRBD2. Germline V gene data show CDR1 as SGHAT and CDR2 as FQNNGV. CDR3 size: 18 residues. V trimming: 5 bases; J trimming: 1 base; junction bases outside the gene matches: 7.

V and J are TRBV19 and TRBJ1-2; D ambiguous. The CDR3 is 12 residues long. The germline CDR1 and CDR2 sequences are LNHDA and SQIVND (reference sequence). V shed 7 bases and J shed 4 bases, with 10 bases lying between them. CDR3: CASKPESYGYTF. The CDR3 coding sequence is TGTGCCAGTAAGCCCGAGTCCTATGGCTACACCTTC.

The chain combines TRBV18 with TRBJ1-2; 7 bases line up with TRBD1. The germline V gene encodes CDR1 KGHSH and CDR2 LQKENI. This CDR3 has 15 residues. The ends lost 6 bases at V and 5 bases at J; junction bases unmatched: 12. The CDR3 sequence is CASSNNDRVSYGYTF. CDR3 in DNA: TGTGCCAGCTCGAATAATGACAGGGTTTCTTATGGCTACACCTTC. The full variable domain, completed using reference TRBV18 and TRBJ1-2, is NAGVMQNPRHLVRRRGQEARLRCSPMKGHSHVYWYRQLPEEGLKFMVYLQKENIIDESGMPKERFSAEFPKEGPSILRIQQVVRGDSAAYFCASSNNDRVSYGYTFGSGTRLTVV.

This rearrangement joins TRBV27 to TRBJ2-6; 8 bases line up with TRBD1. Losses at the gene ends were 1 base for V and 0 bases for J; bases not matched to a gene: 2. The CDR3 is made up of 17 amino acids. Germline assignment: CDR1 MNHEY and CDR2 SMNVEV (reference sequence). CDR3 sequence reads: CASSLFGQGSGANVLTF. In DNA form, the CDR3 reads TGTGCCAGCAGTTTATTCGGACAGGGCTCTGGGGCCAACGTCCTGACTTTC.

V usage is TRBV28 and J usage is TRBJ2-7; tentatively, D is TRBD1 (6 bases). The CDR3 runs 12 residues. CDR1 and CDR2 from the germline V gene are MDHEN and SYDVKM. The V end was cut by 6 bases, the J end by 5 bases, with 11 bases between. This chain's CDR3 is CASSLQGNEQYF. In DNA, the CDR3 is TGTGCCAGCAGCCTCCAGGGGAACGAGCAGTACTTC.

The chain combines TRBV30 with TRBJ2-7, with a weak D call TRBD2 (6 bases). With 4 bases removed from V and 2 bases from J, the gap between germline ends came to 15 bases. Germline V lookup: CDR1 GTSNPN, CDR2 SVGIG (reference sequence). The CDR3 contains 14 residues. The CDR3 sequence is CAWTPGLSTYEQYF. CDR3 bases: TGTGCCTGGACACCGGGACTGTCAACCTACGAGCAGTACTTC.

This chain joins TRBV27 and TRBJ2-1; 9 nucleotides match TRBD1. Germline V CDR1 and CDR2: MNHEY, SMNVEV (reference sequence). This CDR3 contains 17 residues. Trimming at V came to 7 bases and at J to 4 bases, leaving 14 bases not matched to a gene. CDR3 loop: CASKQGAGGGRYNEQFF. The CDR3 coding sequence is TGTGCCAGCAAACAGGGGGCAGGGGGCGGAAGGTACAATGAGCAGTTCTTC.

This chain uses TRBV20-1 with TRBJ1-1, with TRBD1 matching 9 bases. V was pared by 3 bases and J by 0 bases, with 11 bases of the junction left unmatched. The CDR3 runs 17 residues. Germline lookup yields CDR1 DFQATT and CDR2 SNEGSKA (reference sequence). DNA for the CDR3: TGCAGTGCTAGTTGGGACAGGGACTTTTTTATGAACACTGAAGCTTTCTTT. Translating gives CSASWDRDFFMNTEAFF.

The chain is built from TRBV29-1 and TRBJ1-2, with 7 bases aligning to TRBD1. Germline assignment: CDR1 SQVTM and CDR2 ANQGSEA. The CDR3 has 17 amino acids. Trimming cost V 4 bases and J 5 bases; bases outside gene matches: 19. The CDR3 loop reads CSVVPEFQGVAGYGYTF. In nucleotides, the CDR3 is TGCAGCGTTGTCCCCGAGTTCCAGGGGGTGGCTGGGTATGGCTACACCTTC.

The CDR3 here is CASSWGTSGDKETQYF. The DNA for the CDR3 is TGTGCCAGCAGCTGGGGGACTAGCGGGGATAAAGAGACCCAGTACTTC. The rearrangement uses TRBV11-2 and TRBJ2-5; the match to TRBD2 covers 13 bases. The CDR3 runs to 16 residues. CDR1 is SGHAT and CDR2 is FQNNGV in the germline V gene. V was clipped by 4 bases and J by 3 bases; unmatched bases: 5.

V gene TRBV27 combines with J gene TRBJ2-7, with 7 bases matching TRBD2. The CDR3 spans 14 residues. J lost 6 bases, V lost 3 bases, and 8 bases had no gene match. Germline V gene sequence: CDR1 MNHEY, CDR2 SMNVEV (reference sequence). The CDR3 coding sequence is TGTGCCAGCAGTTTGGGAGGGGCCGTATTCGAGCAGTACTTC. It yields the protein CASSLGGAVFEQYF.

This clone occurred a few times. The V gene is TRBV5-8, the J gene TRBJ2-5, with D tentatively TRBD2 (6 bases). The germline V gene has CDR1 SGHTS and CDR2 YDEGEE. This CDR3 has 13 residues. Trimming pared 5 bases from V and 4 bases from J, leaving 12 bases between. The CDR3, as DNA: TGTGCCAGCAGGCGAGGAGGGACAGAGACCCAGTACTTC. Protein: CASRRGGTETQYF. The complete variable domain, with remaining parts taken from reference TRBV5-8 and TRBJ2-5, reads EAGVTQSPTHLIKTRGQQATLRCSPISGHTSVYWYQQALGLGLQFLLWYDEGEERNRGNFPPRFSGRQFPNYSSELNVNALELEDSALYLCASRRGGTETQYFGPGTRLLVL.

In this sample, this clone turned up once. V is TRBV30 and J is TRBJ1-1, with 12 positions matching TRBD1. Trimming removed 3 bases from V and 1 base from J; junction bases left unmatched: 9. The V gene's germline CDR1 is GTSNPN and CDR2 SVGIG (reference sequence). The CDR3 runs to 17 residues. The CDR3 region is CAWRRPGTGGPNTEAFF. CDR3 DNA sequence: TGTGCCTGGAGACGTCCCGGGACAGGGGGCCCGAACACTGAAGCTTTCTTT.

The J gene is TRBJ2-7, the V gene TRBV5-6; TRBD2 agrees at 8 bases. Per the germline V gene, CDR1 is SGHDT and CDR2 is YYEEEE. The V and J ends lost 1 base and 0 bases, in that order; junction bases with no gene match: 6. The CDR3 length is 16 residues. The CDR3 region is CASSLWASGSSYEQYF. The CDR3 DNA reads as TGTGCCAGCAGCTTGTGGGCTAGCGGGTCCTCCTACGAGCAGTACTTC.

The chain links TRBV5-4 to TRBJ1-2; TRBD1 might be the D (5 bases). The CDR3 extends over 13 amino acids. Trimming removed 5 bases from V and 7 bases from J, with 15 bases in between. Germline V gene lookup returns CDR1 SGHNT and CDR2 YYREEE (reference sequence). CDR3 region: CASRVGGMTGYTF. The CDR3 DNA sequence: TGTGCCAGCAGGGTCGGGGGGATGACTGGCTACACCTTC.

The gene calls are TRBV10-3 and TRBJ1-5, with D possibly matching TRBD1 (5 bases). The V gene lost 2 bases and the J gene lost 12 bases, with 11 bases spanning the gap. This CDR3 has 12 amino acids. The germline V gene encodes CDR1 ENHRY and CDR2 SYGVKD. The chain's CDR3 is CAISEPGGVQHF. The CDR3 nucleotides read TGTGCCATCAGTGAGCCCGGGGGAGTCCAGCATTTT.

The J gene is TRBJ2-2, the V gene TRBV29-1; D may be TRBD1 (6 bases). Germline loops: CDR1 SQVTM, CDR2 ANQGSEA. The CDR3 totals 16 residues. V was cut by 4 bases and J by 1 base, with 16 bases left in between. The CDR3 DNA reads as TGCAGCGTTGTCCCTGCTTGGGGACAGAACACCGGGGAGCTGTTTTTT. Residues: CSVVPAWGQNTGELFF.

The V call is TRBV11-2, the J call TRBJ1-4; 7 bases fit TRBD1. Germline V gene data show CDR1 as SGHAT and CDR2 as FQNNGV. The CDR3 has 16 residues. V shed 5 bases, J shed 3 bases, and the junction held 9 bases outside the gene matches. CDR3 amino acids: CASSDRGTASNEKLFF. CDR3 DNA sequence: TGTGCCAGCAGCGACCGCGGGACAGCATCTAATGAAAAACTGTTTTTT.

The V and J genes are TRBV9 and TRBJ1-2; TRBD1 aligns across 8 bases. The V and J ends lost 7 bases and 6 bases, in that order; junction bases with no gene match: 8. This CDR3 has 13 residues. Germline CDR1 reads SGDLS; CDR2 reads YYNGEE. CDR3 nucleotides: TGTGCCAGCGGACAGGGAAAAAGTCATGGCTACACCTTC. Protein sequence: CASGQGKSHGYTF.

The CDR3 region is CASSLAGDSYEQYV. For the CDR3, the DNA is TGTGCCAGCAGTTTAGCGGGAGATAGCTACGAGCAGTACGTC. The V gene is TRBV6-2 or TRBV6-3, the J gene TRBJ2-7; 9 bases line up with TRBD2. Losses at the gene ends were 4 bases for V and 3 bases for J; bases not matched to a gene: 4. CDR1 and CDR2 (germline): MNHEY, SVGEGT. The CDR3 has 14 amino acids.

This clone was picked up one time. The chain is built from TRBV30 and TRBJ2-7; 7 nucleotides agree with TRBD2. CDR3 length: 14 amino acids. V was clipped by 5 bases and J by 2 bases; unmatched bases: 9. In germline, CDR1 is GTSNPN, CDR2 SVGIG (reference sequence). The CDR3 DNA sequence: TGTGCCTGGCAATCGGCTAGCGGCCCCTACGAGCAGTACTTC. Translating it yields CAWQSASGPYEQYF.

This clone was counted between two and nine times. This chain connects TRBV20-1 to TRBJ2-3, with 8 nucleotides matching TRBD2. The CDR3 covers 16 residues. V shed 3 bases and J 4 bases; nucleotides not matched to a gene: 12. Per germline, CDR1 DFQATT and CDR2 SNEGSKA (reference sequence). In DNA, the CDR3 is TGCAGTGCTAGTAAATCCCCGGCGGGAGGAGCAGATACGCAGTATTTT. Translated, it gives CSASKSPAGGADTQYF.

The rearrangement uses TRBV28 and TRBJ2-7; tentatively, D is TRBD1 (6 bases). Germline V gives CDR1 MDHEN, CDR2 SYDVKM. Trimming stripped 6 bases from V and 3 bases from J, with 21 bases between. The CDR3 is 16 residues long. The CDR3 here is CASSSIRDNLGYEQYF. The CDR3 DNA is TGTGCCAGCAGCTCGATTCGGGACAACCTGGGCTACGAGCAGTACTTC.

CDR3 coding DNA: TGTGCCAGCAGCGTAGACCTAACGGGAGAAAAACTGTTTTTT. Translating it yields CASSVDLTGEKLFF. The chain employs TRBV9 and TRBJ1-4; no clear D gene. Germline lookup yields CDR1 SGDLS and CDR2 YYNGEE. Trimming cost V 0 bases and J 8 bases, with 11 bases left between them. The CDR3 totals 14 residues.

The chain has TRBV20-1 and TRBJ1-5; maybe TRBD1 (6 bases). V was clipped by 3 bases and J by 2 bases, with 14 bases between them. Germline-derived CDR1 and CDR2 are DFQATT and SNEGSKA (reference sequence). This CDR3 spans 15 amino acids. The CDR3 DNA is TGCAGTGCTAGTCTCACCCCAGGGGGCAATCAGCCCCAGCATTTT. Amino acid sequence: CSASLTPGGNQPQHF.

The chain employs TRBV11-3 and TRBJ2-1; 8 nucleotides align to TRBD1. The CDR3 is made up of 15 amino acids. Germline CDR1 SGHNT, CDR2 YENEEA. V shed 3 bases and J 8 bases; nucleotides not matched to a gene: 9. CDR3 region: CASSFTSGGRDEQFF. The DNA for the CDR3 is TGTGCCAGCAGCTTTACGTCAGGGGGCCGGGATGAGCAGTTCTTC.

The gene calls are TRBV7-8 and TRBJ1-2; 9 bases fit TRBD1. Looked up from germline, CDR1 is SGHVS and CDR2 is FQNEAQ. This CDR3 region has 14 residues. The V gene end was trimmed by 4 bases and the J gene end by 3 bases; junction bases not matched to a gene: 3. CDR3 protein: CASSSWTGDYGYTF. In DNA, the CDR3 is TGTGCCAGCAGCTCCTGGACAGGGGACTATGGCTACACCTTC.

The J gene is TRBJ2-1, the V gene TRBV7-2; 12 bases match TRBD2. J gave up 9 bases and V 1 base, and 4 bases lay outside the gene matches. The germline gives CDR1 SGHTA, CDR2 FQGNSA. The CDR3 runs to 15 residues. CDR3 in amino acids: CASSLGLAGAGEQFF. The CDR3 coding sequence is TGTGCCAGCAGCTTAGGACTAGCGGGAGCGGGTGAGCAGTTCTTC.

The CDR3 DNA reads as TGTGCCAGCAGCCGACAGGGGGGCTATGGCTACACCTTC. This encodes CASSRQGGYGYTF. The chain couples TRBV7-2 to TRBJ1-2; 9 nucleotides align to TRBD1. This CDR3 has 13 residues. The junction had 2 bases not matched to a gene; V was cut back by 5 bases and J by 4 bases. Germline V lookup: CDR1 SGHTA, CDR2 FQGNSA.

The gene calls are TRBV5-5 and TRBJ2-3; TRBD2 might be the D (6 bases). Looked up from germline, CDR1 is SGHKS and CDR2 is YYEKEE (reference sequence). The CDR3 covers 16 residues. Trimming removed 2 bases from V and 2 bases from J, with 15 bases in between. CDR3 residues: CASSFLGLPHTDTQYF. The CDR3 bases are TGTGCCAGCAGCTTTTTGGGACTCCCCCACACAGATACGCAGTATTTT. The full variable domain, completed using reference TRBV5-5 and TRBJ2-3, is DAGVTQSPTHLIKTRGQQVTLRCSPISGHKSVSWYQQVLGQGPQFIFQYYEKEERGRGNFPDRFSARQFPNYSSELNVNALLLGDSALYLCASSFLGLPHTDTQYFGPGTRLTVL.